A selection of T cell receptor beta chains follows, all from one sample in a study of blood T cell repertoires in COVID-19. Sequenced by immunoSEQ multiplex PCR; TCRdb stores in-frame clones only, minus some. This table holds under 250,000 clones, around nine tenths found once. Sequencing was performed on PBMCs or T cells enriched from blood (not recorded which). Receptors were obtained from a woman aged 25 to 39 with acute COVID-19. The CDR3 runs from the conserved cysteine through the conserved F or W. A D gene is named only where the DNA matches it firmly. Only part of the rows carry a size: once, few, many, or a class if the clone is expanded.

clone size: NA
D gene: TRBD1
J gene: TRBJ2-7
CDR3 length: 15
V gene: TRBV5-8
CDR3 DNA: TGTGCCAGCAGAGACCGGGACAGGGAGTTCTACGAGCAGTACTTC
CDR3 protein: CASRDRDREFYEQYF

clone size: once
D gene: NA
J gene: TRBJ1-4
CDR3 length: 15
V gene: TRBV19
CDR3 DNA: TGTGCCAGTAGTATTGGTATAGGCGGAGATGAAAAACTGTTTTTT
CDR3 protein: CASSIGIGGDEKLFF

clone size: NA
D gene: NA
J gene: TRBJ2-2
CDR3 length: 15
V gene: TRBV5-1
CDR3 DNA: TGCGCCAGCAGCGCCGGGACATCGAACACCGGGGAGCTGTTTTTT
CDR3 protein: CASSAGTSNTGELFF

clone size: NA
D gene: NA
J gene: TRBJ2-2
CDR3 length: 17
V gene: TRBV3-1/TRBV3-2
CDR3 DNA: TGTGCCAGCAGAGGCGGTTTAGCGGAGACAACTACCGGGGAGCTGTTTTTT
CDR3 protein: CASRGGLAETTTGELFF

clone size: NA
D gene: TRBD2
J gene: TRBJ2-5
CDR3 length: 13
V gene: TRBV5-4
CDR3 DNA: TGTGCCAGCAGCTTTCGGGGAGGGGAGACCCAGTACTTC
CDR3 protein: CASSFRGGETQYF

clone size: NA
D gene: TRBD1
J gene: TRBJ1-1
CDR3 length: 14
V gene: TRBV9
CDR3 DNA: TGTGCCAGCAGCGCGACAGGGGGCTTTACTGAAGCTTTCTTT
CDR3 protein: CASSATGGFTEAFF

clone size: few
D gene: NA
J gene: TRBJ1-3
CDR3 length: 17
V gene: TRBV7-2
CDR3 DNA: TGTGCCAGCAGCTTAGGTCCGCAGGGCAGAACTGGAAACACCATATATTTT
CDR3 protein: CASSLGPQGRTGNTIYF

clone size: NA
D gene: NA
J gene: TRBJ2-2
CDR3 length: 16
V gene: TRBV2
CDR3 DNA: TGTGCCAGCAGTGACCCGGAAAACACAGGCACCGGGGAGCTGTTTTTT
CDR3 protein: CASSDPENTGTGELFF

clone size: NA
D gene: NA
J gene: TRBJ1-1
CDR3 length: 16
V gene: TRBV4-3
CDR3 DNA: TGCGCCAGCAGCCAAGCCGCCCGGGGAGCAGACACTGAAGCTTTCTTT
CDR3 protein: CASSQAARGADTEAFF

clone size: NA
D gene: NA
J gene: TRBJ2-6
CDR3 length: 15
V gene: TRBV2
CDR3 DNA: TGTGCCAGCAGTGTGCGGGGAGCTGGGGCCAACGTCCTGACTTTC
CDR3 protein: CASSVRGAGANVLTF

clone size: NA
D gene: NA
J gene: TRBJ1-2
CDR3 length: 13
V gene: TRBV6-2/TRBV6-3
CDR3 DNA: TGTGCCAGCAACCCGGACAGAATCTATGGCTACACCTTC
CDR3 protein: CASNPDRIYGYTF

clone size: NA
D gene: NA
J gene: TRBJ2-7
CDR3 length: 14
V gene: TRBV5-1
CDR3 DNA: TGCGCCAGCAGCTTGGTTAGTAGCCAGAACGAGCAGTACTTC
CDR3 protein: CASSLVSSQNEQYF

clone size: NA
D gene: NA
J gene: TRBJ1-2
CDR3 length: 14
V gene: TRBV9
CDR3 DNA: TGTGCCAGCAGCGTAGGCGTATCTTTGTATGGCTACACCTTC
CDR3 protein: CASSVGVSLYGYTF

clone size: NA
D gene: NA
J gene: TRBJ1-2
CDR3 length: 13
V gene: TRBV5-1
CDR3 DNA: TGCGCCAGCAGCCCCGACACGAACTATGGCTACACCTTC
CDR3 protein: CASSPDTNYGYTF

clone size: NA
D gene: TRBD2
J gene: TRBJ2-1
CDR3 length: 17
V gene: TRBV7-2
CDR3 DNA: TGTGCCAGCAGCTTAGTGCCTGGGGGGGTGGGCTACAATGAGCAGTTCTTC
CDR3 protein: CASSLVPGGVGYNEQFF

clone size: NA
D gene: TRBD1
J gene: TRBJ1-2
CDR3 length: 16
V gene: TRBV9
CDR3 DNA: TGTGCCAGCAGCGTAGACCGGTGGGACAGGGTCGATGGCTACACCTTC
CDR3 protein: CASSVDRWDRVDGYTF

clone size: NA
D gene: NA
J gene: TRBJ2-1
CDR3 length: 13
V gene: TRBV12-3/TRBV12-4
CDR3 DNA: TGTGCCAGCAGTTTTTACAGGGTCGGGGAGCAGTTCTTC
CDR3 protein: CASSFYRVGEQFF

clone size: few
D gene: TRBD1
J gene: TRBJ1-2
CDR3 length: 11
V gene: TRBV20-1
CDR3 DNA: TGCAGTGCTGTTGACAGGGGGCTCCTCACCTTC
CDR3 protein: CSAVDRGLLTF

clone size: few
D gene: TRBD2
J gene: TRBJ2-1
CDR3 length: 15
V gene: TRBV10-1
CDR3 DNA: TGCGCCAGCAGCCCTAGCGGGGGGGATATTACGCCTCAGTTCTTC
CDR3 protein: CASSPSGGDITPQFF

clone size: NA
D gene: NA
J gene: TRBJ1-5
CDR3 length: 16
V gene: TRBV6-1
CDR3 DNA: TGTGCCAGCAGTGGGGTGGGATCGGGGAGCAATCAGCCCCAGCATTTT
CDR3 protein: CASSGVGSGSNQPQHF

clone size: once
D gene: TRBD1
J gene: TRBJ1-6
CDR3 length: 16
V gene: TRBV9
CDR3 DNA: TGTGCCAGCAGCGTTGGACAGGGGGCACCGGATTCACCCCTCCACTTT
CDR3 protein: CASSVGQGAPDSPLHF

clone size: NA
D gene: NA
J gene: TRBJ1-2
CDR3 length: 15
V gene: TRBV30
CDR3 DNA: TGTGCCTGGAGTGGCTTGGCAGTTCCTAACTATGGCTACACCTTC
CDR3 protein: CAWSGLAVPNYGYTF

clone size: NA
D gene: NA
J gene: TRBJ2-2
CDR3 length: 14
V gene: TRBV19
CDR3 DNA: TGTGCCAGTAGTATCCCCCCAGGGAACGGGGAGCTGTTTTTT
CDR3 protein: CASSIPPGNGELFF

clone size: NA
D gene: TRBD1
J gene: TRBJ1-2
CDR3 length: 15
V gene: TRBV15
CDR3 DNA: TGTGCCACCAGCAGATACGCCGGGACAGGGTATGGCTACACCTTC
CDR3 protein: CATSRYAGTGYGYTF

clone size: NA
D gene: NA
J gene: TRBJ1-1
CDR3 length: 15
V gene: TRBV6-5
CDR3 DNA: TGTGCCAGCCTAACGTCGGCAGGGATGAACACTGAAGCTTTCTTT
CDR3 protein: CASLTSAGMNTEAFF

clone size: once
D gene: NA
J gene: TRBJ1-5
CDR3 length: 17
V gene: TRBV6-1
CDR3 DNA: TGTGCCAGCAGTGAATTAGGGGAGGTAATTGGCAATCAGCCCCAGCATTTT
CDR3 protein: CASSELGEVIGNQPQHF

clone size: NA
D gene: TRBD1
J gene: TRBJ2-6
CDR3 length: 19
V gene: TRBV5-6
CDR3 DNA: TGTGCCAGCAGCTTTCGGACAGGGGGCACTGGATCTGGGGCCAACGTCCTGACTTTC
CDR3 protein: CASSFRTGGTGSGANVLTF

clone size: NA
D gene: NA
J gene: TRBJ2-3
CDR3 length: 16
V gene: TRBV4-3
CDR3 DNA: TGCGCCAGCAGCCAAGATATGGGGGCTAGCACAGATACGCAGTATTTT
CDR3 protein: CASSQDMGASTDTQYF

clone size: NA
D gene: NA
J gene: TRBJ2-1
CDR3 length: 15
V gene: TRBV5-8
CDR3 DNA: TGTGCCAGCAGCTTGGTACCCGGGGCCTACAATGAGCAGTTCTTC
CDR3 protein: CASSLVPGAYNEQFF

clone size: NA
D gene: NA
J gene: TRBJ1-1
CDR3 length: 15
V gene: TRBV19
CDR3 DNA: TGTGCCAGTAGTATTCAAGACAGTTTCAACACTGAAGCTTTCTTT
CDR3 protein: CASSIQDSFNTEAFF

clone size: NA
D gene: NA
J gene: TRBJ2-3
CDR3 length: 15
V gene: TRBV19
CDR3 DNA: TGTGCCAGTAGTATTAATGGGGGCGGCACAGATACGCAGTATTTT
CDR3 protein: CASSINGGGTDTQYF

clone size: NA
D gene: TRBD1
J gene: TRBJ2-7
CDR3 length: 15
V gene: TRBV6-2/TRBV6-3
CDR3 DNA: TGTGCCAGCAGTGACGGACAGGTACGGAGGAGCGAGCAGTACTTC
CDR3 protein: CASSDGQVRRSEQYF

clone size: NA
D gene: NA
J gene: TRBJ2-3
CDR3 length: 15
V gene: TRBV10-3
CDR3 DNA: TGTGCCATCAGTCCATACAGGATTAGCACAGATACGCAGTATTTT
CDR3 protein: CAISPYRISTDTQYF

clone size: NA
D gene: NA
J gene: TRBJ2-7
CDR3 length: 16
V gene: TRBV5-1
CDR3 DNA: TGCGCCAGCAGCTTGAGGTCGGACCCCCCGGGGATCGAGCAGTACTTC
CDR3 protein: CASSLRSDPPGIEQYF

clone size: NA
D gene: NA
J gene: TRBJ2-1
CDR3 length: 15
V gene: TRBV28
CDR3 DNA: TGTGCCAGCAGACCCGACACAACTCTTCGCAATGAGCAGTTCTTC
CDR3 protein: CASRPDTTLRNEQFF

clone size: NA
D gene: TRBD1
J gene: TRBJ1-2
CDR3 length: 14
V gene: TRBV5-1
CDR3 DNA: TGCGCCAGCAGCTTATCAGGGGGAGTCTATGGCTACACCTTC
CDR3 protein: CASSLSGGVYGYTF

clone size: NA
D gene: TRBD1
J gene: TRBJ1-4
CDR3 length: 16
V gene: TRBV5-1
CDR3 DNA: TGCGCCAGCAGCAGGGGGAGGGGGACAGGAGATGAAAAACTGTTTTTT
CDR3 protein: CASSRGRGTGDEKLFF

clone size: NA
D gene: TRBD2
J gene: TRBJ2-3
CDR3 length: 17
V gene: TRBV7-2
CDR3 DNA: TGTGCCAGCAGCTCACGGGCAGGGTTCAGCGGGGGAGATACGCAGTATTTT
CDR3 protein: CASSSRAGFSGGDTQYF

clone size: NA
D gene: NA
J gene: TRBJ1-3
CDR3 length: 16
V gene: TRBV5-6
CDR3 DNA: TGTGCCAGCAGCACACGGACAGATGTCTCTGGAAACACCATATATTTT
CDR3 protein: CASSTRTDVSGNTIYF

clone size: NA
D gene: NA
J gene: TRBJ1-3
CDR3 length: 14
V gene: TRBV10-3
CDR3 DNA: TGTGCCACCCGAGCGGGTGACTCTGGAAACACCATATATTTT
CDR3 protein: CATRAGDSGNTIYF

clone size: NA
D gene: NA
J gene: TRBJ1-2
CDR3 length: 15
V gene: TRBV4-1
CDR3 DNA: TGCGCCAGCAGCCAGCAGGGGAGTGCTAACTATGGCTACACCTTC
CDR3 protein: CASSQQGSANYGYTF

clone size: NA
D gene: NA
J gene: TRBJ1-5
CDR3 length: 15
V gene: TRBV25-1
CDR3 DNA: TGTGCCAGCAGTGAGGCAGGGCCGGGCAATCAGCCCCAGCATTTT
CDR3 protein: CASSEAGPGNQPQHF

clone size: NA
D gene: TRBD2
J gene: TRBJ2-7
CDR3 length: 13
V gene: TRBV19
CDR3 DNA: TGTGCCAGTAGTTTGGGACTAGACTACGAGCAGTACTTC
CDR3 protein: CASSLGLDYEQYF

clone size: NA
D gene: NA
J gene: TRBJ2-7
CDR3 length: 13
V gene: TRBV5-1
CDR3 DNA: TGCGCCAGCAGCTTGGGGACAACCTACGAGCAGTACTTC
CDR3 protein: CASSLGTTYEQYF

clone size: once
D gene: TRBD1
J gene: TRBJ1-5
CDR3 length: 15
V gene: TRBV27
CDR3 DNA: TGTGCCAGCAGTCAGCGACAGGGACTGAATCAGCCCCAGCATTTT
CDR3 protein: CASSQRQGLNQPQHF

clone size: NA
D gene: TRBD1
J gene: TRBJ1-4
CDR3 length: 16
V gene: TRBV5-1
CDR3 DNA: TGCGCCAGCAGCCAGGACAGGGGGCTCATTAATGAAAAACTGTTTTTT
CDR3 protein: CASSQDRGLINEKLFF

clone size: NA
D gene: NA
J gene: TRBJ2-7
CDR3 length: 10
V gene: TRBV5-1
CDR3 DNA: TGCGCCAGCAGCCTCCCGGAGCAGTACTTC
CDR3 protein: CASSLPEQYF

clone size: many
D gene: TRBD2
J gene: TRBJ2-3
CDR3 length: 15
V gene: TRBV6-1
CDR3 DNA: TGTGCCAGCAGTGACGAGGCGGGGGGCACAGATACGCAGTATTTT
CDR3 protein: CASSDEAGGTDTQYF

clone size: NA
D gene: TRBD1
J gene: TRBJ1-4
CDR3 length: 13
V gene: TRBV7-6
CDR3 DNA: TGTGCCAGCAGCTTAAACAGGGGCGAAAAACTGTTTTTT
CDR3 protein: CASSLNRGEKLFF

clone size: NA
D gene: NA
J gene: TRBJ1-5
CDR3 length: 12
V gene: TRBV6-2/TRBV6-3
CDR3 DNA: TGTGCCAGCAGCGAGGGGGGGCAGCCCCAGCATTTT
CDR3 protein: CASSEGGQPQHF

clone size: once
D gene: NA
J gene: TRBJ2-2
CDR3 length: 16
V gene: TRBV5-8
CDR3 DNA: TGTGCCAGCAGCTTTTACCGCGGACTTAAAAGCGGGGAGCTGTTTTTT
CDR3 protein: CASSFYRGLKSGELFF

clone size: NA
D gene: TRBD1
J gene: TRBJ2-1
CDR3 length: 14
V gene: TRBV7-3
CDR3 DNA: TGTGCCAGCAGCCGTAGACAGGGAACCAATGAGCAGTTCTTC
CDR3 protein: CASSRRQGTNEQFF